These 8 T cell receptor beta chains originate from one sample sequenced in a study of beta chain features in type 1 diabetes. Of the isolated RNA, all was reverse transcribed, and so the sequenced material was expressed TCRB transcripts. Assay used: immunoSEQ multiplex PCR; TCRdb lists only in-frame clones, some missing. This table has about 410,000 clones, 11% to 15% appearing once. Sequenced sample: naive CD4+ T cells from blood. Every receptor here comes from a man aged 25 to 40 in good health.

This clone was picked up a small number of times. The V call is TRBV9, the J call TRBJ1-5, with 7 bases lining up with TRBD1. V lost 3 bases and J lost 4; bases outside the gene matches: 7. Germline loops: CDR1 SGDLS, CDR2 YYNGEE. This CDR3 is built from 15 residues. As DNA, the CDR3 is TGTGCCAGCAGCGCCGCAGGGACAGTGAATCAGCCCCAGCATTTT. Residues: CASSAAGTVNQPQHF.

V and J are TRBV27 and TRBJ2-6; D not certain. The CDR3 extends over 18 amino acids. V lost 5 bases, J lost 5 bases, and 22 bases lay in between. CDR1 is MNHEY, CDR2 SMNVEV, per germline (reference sequence). The CDR3 DNA is TGTGCCAGCAGTCCGATCAGGAACCGCGCTGATAGGGCCAACGTCCTGACTTTC. Translation: CASSPIRNRADRANVLTF.

The rearrangement links TRBV30 to TRBJ2-5; 14 positions agree with TRBD2. CDR1 and CDR2 (germline): GTSNPN, SVGIG (reference sequence). J was trimmed by 3 bases and V by 2 bases; bases with no gene match: 2. The CDR3 covers 15 residues. The CDR3 is CAWSRGLAGEETQYF. DNA of the CDR3: TGTGCCTGGAGTAGGGGACTAGCGGGAGAAGAGACCCAGTACTTC.

This clone was observed a handful of times. This chain uses TRBV19 with TRBJ1-2; D ambiguous. The CDR3 consists of 15 residues. The V end lost 7 bases, the J end lost 0 bases, and 15 bases lay between the germline ends. CDR1 is LNHDA, CDR2 SQIVND, per germline (reference sequence). The CDR3 here is CASIDPGVPNYGYTF. The CDR3 DNA sequence: TGTGCCAGTATTGATCCCGGGGTCCCTAACTATGGCTACACCTTC. Complete variable domain (other parts from reference TRBV19 and TRBJ1-2): DGGITQSPKYLFRKEGQNVTLSCEQNLNHDAMYWYRQDPGQGLRLIYYSQIVNDFQKGDIAEGYSVSREKKESFPLTVTSAQKNPTAFYLCASIDPGVPNYGYTFGSGTRLTVV.

The chain combines TRBV19 with TRBJ1-1, with TRBD1 as a possible D gene (5 bases). The length of the CDR3 is 14 residues. CDR1 LNHDA and CDR2 SQIVND come from the germline V gene (reference sequence). V was trimmed by 7 bases and J by 1 base, leaving 13 bases between them. The CDR3 bases are TGTGCCAGTAAACAGCAGGGTGAGAACACTGAAGCTTTCTTT. Translating it yields CASKQQGENTEAFF.

This clone was seen repeatedly, ten times or more. This sample includes further DNA sequences coding for the same CDR3. The J gene is TRBJ2-5, the V gene TRBV7-9; 10 bases line up with TRBD1. CDR3 length equals 14 residues. With 5 bases clipped from V and 2 bases from J, the junction kept 2 bases outside the gene matches. Germline CDR1 and CDR2: SEHNR and FQNEAQ (reference sequence). Written as DNA, the CDR3 is TGTGCCAGCAGCCTGGGACAGGGGCAAGAGACCCAGTACTTC. Its translation: CASSLGQGQETQYF.

This clone has a handful of counts. The chain links TRBV5-4 to TRBJ1-1; D unresolved. The CDR3 is 15 amino acids. V gave up 4 bases and J gave up 5 bases, with 18 bases separating them. Germline-derived CDR1 and CDR2 are SGHNT and YYREEE (reference sequence). CDR3 DNA: TGTGCCAGCAGCCCGCCTGTGGGCGCGGGTACTGAAGCTTTCTTT. Residues: CASSPPVGAGTEAFF. Using reference TRBV5-4 and TRBJ1-1 for the parts outside the CDR3, the full variable domain is ETGVTQSPTHLIKTRGQQVTLRCSSQSGHNTVSWYQQALGQGPQFIFQYYREEENGRGNFPPRFSGLQFPNYSSELNVNALELDDSALYLCASSPPVGAGTEAFFGQGTRLTVV.

The chain carries TRBV6-1 and TRBJ2-1, with 7 bases that match TRBD1. Germline lookup yields CDR1 MNHNS and CDR2 SASEGT. V lost 4 bases to trimming and J lost 0 bases; unmatched junction nucleotides: 6. This CDR3 is built from 16 residues. CDR3 protein: CASSVHRGSSYNEQFF. As DNA, the CDR3 is TGTGCCAGCAGTGTCCACAGGGGTAGCTCCTACAATGAGCAGTTCTTC.